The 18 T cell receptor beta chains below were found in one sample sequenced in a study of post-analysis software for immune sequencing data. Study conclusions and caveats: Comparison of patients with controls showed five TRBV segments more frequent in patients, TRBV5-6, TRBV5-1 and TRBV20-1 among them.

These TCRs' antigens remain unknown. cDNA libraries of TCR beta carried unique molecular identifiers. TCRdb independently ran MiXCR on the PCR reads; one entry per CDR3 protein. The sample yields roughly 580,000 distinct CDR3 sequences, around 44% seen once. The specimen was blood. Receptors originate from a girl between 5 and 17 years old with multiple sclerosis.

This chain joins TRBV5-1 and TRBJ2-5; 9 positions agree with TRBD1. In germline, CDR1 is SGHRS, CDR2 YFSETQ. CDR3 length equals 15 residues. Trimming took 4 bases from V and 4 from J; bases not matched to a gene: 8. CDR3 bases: TGCGCCAGCAGCATAGGGACAGGGCTTTCAGAGACCCAGTACTTC. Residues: CASSIGTGLSETQYF.

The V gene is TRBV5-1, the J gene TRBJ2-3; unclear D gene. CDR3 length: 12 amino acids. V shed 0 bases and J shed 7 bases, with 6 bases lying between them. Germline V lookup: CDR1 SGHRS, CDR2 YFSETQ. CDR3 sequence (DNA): TGCGCCAGCAGCTTGGCCGGATATACGCAGTATTTT. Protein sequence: CASSLAGYTQYF.

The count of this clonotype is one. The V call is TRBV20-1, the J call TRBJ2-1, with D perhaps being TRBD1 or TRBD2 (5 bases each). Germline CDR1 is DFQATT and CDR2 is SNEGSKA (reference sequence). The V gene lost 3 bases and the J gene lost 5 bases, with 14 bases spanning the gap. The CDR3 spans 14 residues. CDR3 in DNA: TGCAGTGCTAGTCAAATGGGGGTGAACAATGAGCAGTTCTTC. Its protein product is CSASQMGVNNEQFF.

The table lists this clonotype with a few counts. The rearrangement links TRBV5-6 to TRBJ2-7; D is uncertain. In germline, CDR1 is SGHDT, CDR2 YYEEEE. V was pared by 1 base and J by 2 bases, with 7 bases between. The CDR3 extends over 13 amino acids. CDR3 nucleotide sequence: TGTGCCAGCAGCTTGTATTCCACCTACGAGCAGTACTTC. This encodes CASSLYSTYEQYF.

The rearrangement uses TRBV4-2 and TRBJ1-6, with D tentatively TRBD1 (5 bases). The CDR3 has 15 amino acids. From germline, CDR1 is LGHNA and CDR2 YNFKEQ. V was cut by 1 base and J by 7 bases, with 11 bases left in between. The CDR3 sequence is CASSQGSGPNSPLHF. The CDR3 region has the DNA TGTGCCAGCAGCCAAGGGTCAGGGCCAAATTCACCCCTCCACTTT.

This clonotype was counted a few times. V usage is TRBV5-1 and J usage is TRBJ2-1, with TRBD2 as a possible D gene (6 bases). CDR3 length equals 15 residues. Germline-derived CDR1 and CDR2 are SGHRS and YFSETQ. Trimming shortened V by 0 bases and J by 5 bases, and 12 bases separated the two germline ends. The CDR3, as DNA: TGCGCCAGCAGCTTGGCCCACGGGAGAAACAATGAGCAGTTCTTC. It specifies CASSLAHGRNNEQFF.

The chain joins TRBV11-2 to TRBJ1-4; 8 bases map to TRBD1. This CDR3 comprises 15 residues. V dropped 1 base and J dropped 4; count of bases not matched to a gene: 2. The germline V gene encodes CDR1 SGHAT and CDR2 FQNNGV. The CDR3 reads CASSLAGGGNEKLFF. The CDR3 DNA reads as TGTGCCAGCAGCTTAGCAGGGGGCGGTAATGAAAAACTGTTTTTT.

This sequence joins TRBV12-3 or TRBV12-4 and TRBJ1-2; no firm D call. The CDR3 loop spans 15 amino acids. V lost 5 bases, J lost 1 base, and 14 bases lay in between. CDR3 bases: TGTGCCAGCAGTCCCCTCGGTGGGGTTAACTATGGCTACACCTTC. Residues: CASSPLGGVNYGYTF.

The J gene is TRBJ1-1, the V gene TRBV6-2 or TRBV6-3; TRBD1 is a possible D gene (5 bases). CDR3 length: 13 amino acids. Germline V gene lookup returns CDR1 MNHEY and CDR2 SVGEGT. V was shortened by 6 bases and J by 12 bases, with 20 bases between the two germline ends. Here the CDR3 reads CASSPSPGAETFF. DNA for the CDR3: TGTGCCAGCAGCCCCTCGCCCGGGGCTGAGACTTTCTTT.

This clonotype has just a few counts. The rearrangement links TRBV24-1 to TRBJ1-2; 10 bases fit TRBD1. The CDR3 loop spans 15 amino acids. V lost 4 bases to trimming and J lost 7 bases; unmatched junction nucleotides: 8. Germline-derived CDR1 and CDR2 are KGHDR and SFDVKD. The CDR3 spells CATSETGGEAAGYTF. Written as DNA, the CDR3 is TGTGCCACCAGTGAGACAGGGGGCGAAGCTGCTGGCTACACCTTC.

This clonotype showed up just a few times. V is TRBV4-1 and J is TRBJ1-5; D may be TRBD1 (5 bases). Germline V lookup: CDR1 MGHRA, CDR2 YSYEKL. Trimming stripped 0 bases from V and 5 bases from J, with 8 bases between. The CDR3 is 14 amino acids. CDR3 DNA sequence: TGCGCCAGCAGCCAAGAGGGCAGGGATCAGCCCCAGCATTTT. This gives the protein CASSQEGRDQPQHF.

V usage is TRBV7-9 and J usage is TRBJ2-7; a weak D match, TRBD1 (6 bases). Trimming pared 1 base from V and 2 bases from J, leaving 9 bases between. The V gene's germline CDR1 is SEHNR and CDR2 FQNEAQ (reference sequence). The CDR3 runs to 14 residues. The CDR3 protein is CASSLDRAAYEQYF. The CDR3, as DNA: TGTGCCAGCAGCTTAGACAGGGCAGCCTACGAGCAGTACTTC.

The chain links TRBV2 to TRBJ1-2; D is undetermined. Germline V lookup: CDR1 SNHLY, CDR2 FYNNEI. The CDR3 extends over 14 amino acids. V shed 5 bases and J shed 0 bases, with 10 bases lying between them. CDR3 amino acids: CASSTWDANYGYTF. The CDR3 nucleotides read TGTGCCAGCAGTACATGGGATGCTAACTATGGCTACACCTTC.

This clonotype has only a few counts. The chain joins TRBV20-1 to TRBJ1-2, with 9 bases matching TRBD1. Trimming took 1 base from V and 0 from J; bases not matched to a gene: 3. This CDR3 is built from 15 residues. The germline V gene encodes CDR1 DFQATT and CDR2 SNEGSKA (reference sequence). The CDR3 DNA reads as TGCAGTGCTAGAGGGGGGACAGGGTCTAACTATGGCTACACCTTC. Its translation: CSARGGTGSNYGYTF.

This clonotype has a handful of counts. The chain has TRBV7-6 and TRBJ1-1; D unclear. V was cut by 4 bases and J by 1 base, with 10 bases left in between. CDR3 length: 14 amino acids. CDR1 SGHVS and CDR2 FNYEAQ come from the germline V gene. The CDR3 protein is CASSSSWGNTEAFF. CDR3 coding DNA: TGTGCCAGCAGCTCCTCTTGGGGGAACACTGAAGCTTTCTTT.

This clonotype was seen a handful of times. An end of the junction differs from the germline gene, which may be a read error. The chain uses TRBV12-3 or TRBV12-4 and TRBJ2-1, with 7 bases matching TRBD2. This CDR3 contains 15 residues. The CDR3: CASSFGGGPYNEQFF. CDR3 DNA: TGTGCCAGCAGTTTCGGGGGAGGGCCCTATAATGAGCAGTTCTTC.

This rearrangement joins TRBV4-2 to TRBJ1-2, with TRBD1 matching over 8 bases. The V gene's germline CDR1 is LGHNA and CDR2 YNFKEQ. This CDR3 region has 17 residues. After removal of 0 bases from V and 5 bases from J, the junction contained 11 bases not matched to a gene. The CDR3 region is CASSQDDAGGGGYGYTF. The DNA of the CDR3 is TGTGCCAGCAGCCAAGATGACGCAGGGGGCGGCGGATATGGCTACACCTTC.

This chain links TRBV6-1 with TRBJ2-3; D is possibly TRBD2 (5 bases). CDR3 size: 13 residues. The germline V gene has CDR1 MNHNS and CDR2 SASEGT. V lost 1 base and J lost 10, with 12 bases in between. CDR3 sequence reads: CASSEEGGWAQYF. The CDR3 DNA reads TGTGCCAGCAGTGAAGAAGGCGGGTGGGCGCAGTATTTT.